A selection of T cell receptor beta chains follows, all from one sample in a study of T cell responses to AZD1222 COVID-19 vaccine. Using immunoSEQ multiplex PCR, the repertoire was profiled, and TCRdb retains in-frame clones only, with some absent. The sample shows fewer than 200,000 clones, over 80% of them seen only once. The sequences come from peripheral blood, collected on day 0 of AZD1222 vaccination. These receptors were obtained from an adult in good health. Both conserved end residues are part of each CDR3. D genes are given only for firm matches. Clone size appears in some rows only: once, few, many, or a class for an expanded clone.

D gene	clone size	V gene	J gene	CDR3 protein
-	-	TRBV18	TRBJ2-7	CASSPETGSYEQYF
TRBD1	few	TRBV7-3	TRBJ2-7	CASSRDRGPYEQYF
TRBD1	once	TRBV4-1	TRBJ1-2	CASSQPRDSNYGYTF
TRBD1	-	TRBV10-2	TRBJ1-5	CASSGLDRAGKPQHF
-	-	TRBV2	TRBJ2-1	CASSDSGREQFF
TRBD1	-	TRBV30	TRBJ1-6	CAWSLGTGANSPLHF
-	-	TRBV19	TRBJ1-2	CASSATVIVGYTF
-	-	TRBV2	TRBJ1-1	CASSEAGHLLGDSNTEAFF
-	-	TRBV7-2	TRBJ1-2	CASTPPGDGYTF
TRBD1	few	TRBV10-3	TRBJ2-2	CAISAGGLTNTGELFF
TRBD1	-	TRBV6-5	TRBJ1-6	CASSYGTAGGTPLHF
-	-	TRBV11-3	TRBJ1-1	CASSLMPNTEAFF
-	-	TRBV7-2	TRBJ1-2	CASSYQGTGHYGYTF
-	-	TRBV28	TRBJ1-1	CASLGRGYTEAFF
-	-	TRBV5-1	TRBJ2-1	CASNNLRGEQFF
-	few	TRBV7-2	TRBJ2-7	CASSPSGGGGSIEQYF
-	-	TRBV28	TRBJ2-7	CASSTPDGLEQYF
-	-	TRBV28	TRBJ1-5	CASSLLGGDNQPQHF
-	-	TRBV7-9	TRBJ1-2	CASSLASVSYGYTF
-	-	TRBV18	TRBJ1-1	CASSPVLYTEAFF
-	-	TRBV19	TRBJ1-1	CASSIMGGTMNTEAFF
TRBD1	-	TRBV28	TRBJ1-4	CASSPGTGGLEKLFF
-	-	TRBV18	TRBJ2-3	CASSPPHGTDTQYF
-	-	TRBV19	TRBJ2-5	CASSATGPETQYF
-	once	TRBV15	TRBJ1-3	CATSRDQGAGNTIYF
TRBD1	once	TRBV5-6	TRBJ1-3	CASSVGQGAYGNTIYF
-	-	TRBV11-2	TRBJ1-1	CASSLQENTEAFF
-	-	TRBV6-2/TRBV6-3	TRBJ1-2	CASSGQLYGYTF
TRBD1	once	TRBV14	TRBJ1-2	CASSPDRGGYTF
-	-	TRBV3-1/TRBV3-2	TRBJ2-7	CASSQEVNWRGEQYF
TRBD1	-	TRBV19	TRBJ2-7	CASSTLGTDYEQYF
TRBD2	-	TRBV7-9	TRBJ2-3	CATNGLAGGTDTQYF
TRBD2	-	TRBV2	TRBJ2-5	CASGRDGGETQYF
-	once	TRBV6-4	TRBJ2-2	CASSAEGGTGELFF
-	-	TRBV5-5	TRBJ1-1	CASSFTSNTEAFF
TRBD2	-	TRBV18	TRBJ2-4	CASSPPGTSGFNIQYF
-	-	TRBV3-1/TRBV3-2	TRBJ2-2	CASSPPANTGELFF
TRBD1	-	TRBV7-2	TRBJ2-7	CASSSALRTGGNEQYF
-	-	TRBV7-2	TRBJ1-2	CASSRDRTAYGYTF
-	-	TRBV10-3	TRBJ1-2	CAISEQENYGYTF
-	-	TRBV19	TRBJ2-7	CASSSAGKEGPYEQYF
-	-	TRBV6-5	TRBJ1-2	CASKYDSNYGYTF
-	-	TRBV6-4	TRBJ2-1	CASSDSQGAGEQFF
TRBD2	once	TRBV7-2	TRBJ2-1	CASSGSGLDYNEQFF
-	-	TRBV27	TRBJ1-3	CASSPQGSGNTIYF
-	-	TRBV5-4	TRBJ1-6	CASSLPRDGSYNSPLHF
-	-	TRBV28	TRBJ2-3	CASSLLPRSTSTVGRTDTQYF
-	-	TRBV28	TRBJ2-7	CASSARTGSHRGGYYEQYF
-	-	TRBV5-1	TRBJ1-1	CASSPSAPSTEAFF
-	few	TRBV7-9	TRBJ2-5	CASSPPGRGGLETQYF
TRBD2	-	TRBV2	TRBJ2-7	CASFHSGTSVAYEQYF
-	-	TRBV10-3	TRBJ1-5	CAISEDRSSNQPQHF
-	-	TRBV18	TRBJ1-6	CASSPMDGADNSPLHF
-	once	TRBV28	TRBJ2-7	CASSLGRTLYEQYF